What follows is one T cell receptor beta chain and its context. The target antigen is unknown. Use of 60 Vbeta and 13 Jbeta primers characterized the PCR. TCRdb's copy holds only in-frame clones and misses some; the assay was immunoSEQ multiplex PCR. There are 200,000 to 250,000 clones in the sample; 81% occur only once, and about 7.3% lies in the top ten. The germline gives CDR1 MNHNS, CDR2 SASEGT. This CDR3 contains 15 residues. The sample belongs to a study of cytomegalovirus exposure and HLA in healthy donors. Study conclusions and caveats: An assumption of roughly uniform sequencing depth across donors underlay the presence/absence analyses.

Sequencing was performed on PBMCs. This sequence joins TRBV6-1 and TRBJ2-5; no definite D call. The last part of the DNA fits TRBJ2-7 better; the J call may be wrong. This TCR came from a woman between 55 and 75 years old in good health and CMV-seropositive. As DNA, the CDR3 is TGTGCCAGCCTTCCAAGATCAATGAGCGCCTACGAGCAGTACTTC. It encodes CASLPRSMSAYEQYF.